This T cell receptor beta chain was sequenced in a study of shared clonotypes between healthy human individuals. Turning to the study itself: There were three CD4 naive, three CD4 memory, two CD8 naive and one CD8 memory plates per donor.

In regard to this clone: The antigen remains unidentified.

The data were produced by immunoSEQ multiplex PCR, yet TCRdb's version contains in-frame clones alone and is incomplete. Here the sample spans 2 million to 2.5 million clones, roughly 93% being singletons. Study-level findings and limits: With few donors, the genetic and exposure-history diversity represented was limited. Sorted-subset sequencing, rarefaction showed, was incomplete despite large depth.

Trimming took 4 bases from V and 0 from J, leaving 11 bases between them. Germline values: CDR1 SGHNT, CDR2 YYREEE (reference sequence). This CDR3 contains 15 residues. The chain joins TRBV5-4 to TRBJ1-3; D remains unclear. Sequences were obtained from naive CD4+ T cells from PBMCs. Subset meaning: CD45RA+ positively selected. The sequence came from a man between 18 and 29 years old in good health. Some clones in this sample may be carry-over from other donors' samples. CDR3 amino acids: CASSGGSASGNTIYF. CDR3 nucleotides: TGTGCCAGCAGCGGCGGGTCAGCCTCTGGAAACACCATATATTTT.